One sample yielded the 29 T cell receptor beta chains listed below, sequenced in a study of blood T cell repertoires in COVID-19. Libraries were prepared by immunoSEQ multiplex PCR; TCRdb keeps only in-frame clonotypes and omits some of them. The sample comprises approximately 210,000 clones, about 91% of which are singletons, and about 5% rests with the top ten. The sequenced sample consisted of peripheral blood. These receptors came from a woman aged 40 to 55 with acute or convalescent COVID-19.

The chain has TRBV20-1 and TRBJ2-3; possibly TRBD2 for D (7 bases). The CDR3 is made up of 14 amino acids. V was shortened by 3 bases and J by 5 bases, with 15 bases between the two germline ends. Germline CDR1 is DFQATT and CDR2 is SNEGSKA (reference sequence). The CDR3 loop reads CSASFGGGLDTQYF. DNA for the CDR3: TGCAGTGCTAGTTTTGGCGGGGGCTTAGATACGCAGTATTTT.

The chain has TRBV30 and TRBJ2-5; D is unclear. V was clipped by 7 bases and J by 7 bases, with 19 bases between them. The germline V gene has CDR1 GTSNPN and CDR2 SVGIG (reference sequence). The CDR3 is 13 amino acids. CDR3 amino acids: CASGSTVRGTQYF. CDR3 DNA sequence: TGTGCCTCTGGGTCAACGGTCCGCGGGACCCAGTACTTC.

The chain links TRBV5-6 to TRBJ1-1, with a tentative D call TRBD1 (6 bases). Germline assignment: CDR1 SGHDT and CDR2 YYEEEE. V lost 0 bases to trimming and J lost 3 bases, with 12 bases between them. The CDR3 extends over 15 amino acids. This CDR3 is CASSLAGRGHTEAFF. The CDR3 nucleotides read TGTGCCAGCAGCTTGGCCGGCAGGGGCCACACTGAAGCTTTCTTT.

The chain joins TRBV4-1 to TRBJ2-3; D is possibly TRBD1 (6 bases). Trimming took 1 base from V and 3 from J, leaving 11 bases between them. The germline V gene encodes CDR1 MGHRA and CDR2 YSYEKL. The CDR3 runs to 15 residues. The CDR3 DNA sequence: TGCGCCAGCAGCCAAGCAGGGGTAGGAACAGATACGCAGTATTTT. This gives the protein CASSQAGVGTDTQYF.

The CDR3 DNA reads as TGTGCCAGCAGTATAGCCTTTAGGGACAGGGGTTCACCCCTCCACTTT. Translating it yields CASSIAFRDRGSPLHF. The V gene is TRBV27, the J gene TRBJ1-6; 10 nucleotides line up with TRBD1. From germline, CDR1 is MNHEY and CDR2 SMNVEV (reference sequence). V trimming: 5 bases; J trimming: 9 bases; junction bases outside the gene matches: 10. The CDR3 runs 16 residues.

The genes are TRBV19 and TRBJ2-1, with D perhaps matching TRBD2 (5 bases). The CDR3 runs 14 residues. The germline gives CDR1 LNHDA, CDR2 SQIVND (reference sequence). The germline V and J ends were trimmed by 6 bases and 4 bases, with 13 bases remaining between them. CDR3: CASSSYGVYNEQFF. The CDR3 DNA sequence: TGTGCCAGTAGCTCCTACGGGGTTTACAATGAGCAGTTCTTC.

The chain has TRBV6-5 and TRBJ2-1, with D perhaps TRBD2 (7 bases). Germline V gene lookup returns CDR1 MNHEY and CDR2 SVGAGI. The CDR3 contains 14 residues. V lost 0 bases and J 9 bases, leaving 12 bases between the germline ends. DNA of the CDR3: TGTGCCAGCAGTTACTCCCGGGGGGCCGGTGAGCAGTTCTTC. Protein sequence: CASSYSRGAGEQFF.

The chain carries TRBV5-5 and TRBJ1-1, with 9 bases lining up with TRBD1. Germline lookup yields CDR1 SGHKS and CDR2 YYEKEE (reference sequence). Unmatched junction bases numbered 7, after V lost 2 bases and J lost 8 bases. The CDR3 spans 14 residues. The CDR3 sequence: CASSFQDRGPEAFF. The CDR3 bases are TGTGCCAGCAGCTTTCAGGACAGGGGCCCCGAAGCTTTCTTT.

As DNA, the CDR3 is TGTGCCAGCAGCCCAACCAGGGTTGTGTGGCAGTTCTTC. This codes for CASSPTRVVWQFF. The chain combines TRBV7-2 with TRBJ2-1; D possibly corresponds to TRBD1 (5 bases). V was shortened by 5 bases and J by 12 bases, with 17 bases between the two germline ends. The CDR3 contains 13 residues. In germline, CDR1 is SGHTA, CDR2 FQGNSA.

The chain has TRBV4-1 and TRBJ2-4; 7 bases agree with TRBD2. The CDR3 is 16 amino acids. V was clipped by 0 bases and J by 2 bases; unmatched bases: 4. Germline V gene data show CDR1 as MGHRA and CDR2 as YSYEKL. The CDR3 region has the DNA TGCGCCAGCAGCCAAGAAGCGGGGTTTTCCAAAAACATTCAGTACTTC. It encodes CASSQEAGFSKNIQYF.

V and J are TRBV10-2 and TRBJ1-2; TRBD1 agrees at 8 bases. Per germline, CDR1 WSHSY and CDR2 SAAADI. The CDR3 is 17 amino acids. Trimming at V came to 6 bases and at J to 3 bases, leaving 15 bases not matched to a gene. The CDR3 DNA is TGCGCCAGCAGAGGAGGACAGGGAGAGGATAGACACTATGGCTACACCTTC. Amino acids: CASRGGQGEDRHYGYTF.

CDR3 protein: CASSLALAGGEDTQYF. DNA for the CDR3: TGTGCCAGCAGCTTGGCCCTAGCGGGGGGAGAAGATACGCAGTATTTT. V and J are TRBV5-4 and TRBJ2-3, with TRBD2 matching over 11 bases. After removal of 0 bases from V and 5 bases from J, the junction contained 5 bases not matched to a gene. Germline CDR1 SGHNT, CDR2 YYREEE (reference sequence). This CDR3 region has 16 residues.

CDR3 in DNA: TGTGCCAGCAGCCTAGAGGACTCTAGCGGGGGGTCAGATACGCAGTATTTT. Amino acids: CASSLEDSSGGSDTQYF. The genes are TRBV4-2 and TRBJ2-3, with 11 bases that match TRBD2. The trim removed 4 bases at V and 4 bases at J, leaving 10 bases unmatched. CDR1 and CDR2 from the germline V gene are LGHNA and YNFKEQ. The CDR3 has 17 residues.

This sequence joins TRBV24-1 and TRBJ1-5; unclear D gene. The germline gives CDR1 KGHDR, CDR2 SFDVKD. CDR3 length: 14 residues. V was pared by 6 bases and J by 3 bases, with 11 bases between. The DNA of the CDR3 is TGTGCCACCAGTTCAAGGGAGGCCAATCAGCCCCAGCATTTT. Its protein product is CATSSREANQPQHF.

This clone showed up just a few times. Here the CDR3 DNA reads TGTGCCAGCAGCCCCTGGGTCACAGGGACCACCGGGGAGCTGTTTTTT. It encodes CASSPWVTGTTGELFF. V gene TRBV28 combines with J gene TRBJ2-2; possible D gene TRBD1, 6 bases. CDR3 size: 16 residues. Trimming shortened V by 6 bases and J by 4 bases, and 18 bases separated the two germline ends. CDR1 is MDHEN, CDR2 SYDVKM, per germline.

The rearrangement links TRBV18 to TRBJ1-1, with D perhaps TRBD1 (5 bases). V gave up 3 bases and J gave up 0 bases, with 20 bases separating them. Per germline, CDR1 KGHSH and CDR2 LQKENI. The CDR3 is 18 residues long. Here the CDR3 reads CASSPTRHRNDMNTEAFF. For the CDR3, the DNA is TGTGCCAGCTCACCCACTCGACACAGGAACGACATGAACACTGAAGCTTTCTTT.

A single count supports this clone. CDR3: CATHRGGKLFF. The CDR3 bases are TGTGCCACCCACCGAGGGGGCAAACTGTTTTTT. The chain links TRBV6-5 to TRBJ1-4; 7 bases are a match to TRBD1. The V segment lost 10 bases and the J segment 11 bases; nucleotides outside the gene matches: 7. CDR1 is MNHEY, CDR2 SVGAGI, per germline. The CDR3 extends over 11 amino acids.

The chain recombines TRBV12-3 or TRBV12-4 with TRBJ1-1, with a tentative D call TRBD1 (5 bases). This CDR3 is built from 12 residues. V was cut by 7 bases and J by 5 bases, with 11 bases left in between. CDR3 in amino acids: CASTSAGTEAFF. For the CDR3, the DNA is TGTGCCAGCACTTCGGCAGGGACTGAAGCTTTCTTT.

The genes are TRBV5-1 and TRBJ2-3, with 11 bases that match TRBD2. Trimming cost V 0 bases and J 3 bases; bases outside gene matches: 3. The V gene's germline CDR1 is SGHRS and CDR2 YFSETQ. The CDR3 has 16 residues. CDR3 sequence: CASSLGLAGSTDTQYF. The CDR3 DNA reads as TGCGCCAGCAGCTTGGGACTAGCGGGGTCAACAGATACGCAGTATTTT.

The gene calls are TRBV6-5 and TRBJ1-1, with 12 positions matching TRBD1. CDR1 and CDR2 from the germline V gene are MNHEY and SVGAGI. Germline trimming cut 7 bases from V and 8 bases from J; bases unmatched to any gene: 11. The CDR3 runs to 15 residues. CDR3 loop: CASNRGQGQGAEAFF. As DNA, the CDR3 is TGTGCCAGCAATCGAGGGCAGGGACAGGGGGCAGAAGCTTTCTTT.

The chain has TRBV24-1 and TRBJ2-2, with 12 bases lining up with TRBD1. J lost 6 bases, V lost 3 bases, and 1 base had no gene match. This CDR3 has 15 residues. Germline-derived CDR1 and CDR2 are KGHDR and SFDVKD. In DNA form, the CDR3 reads TGTGCCACCAGTGATGGGACAGGGGGCTCCGGGGAGCTGTTTTTT. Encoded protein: CATSDGTGGSGELFF.

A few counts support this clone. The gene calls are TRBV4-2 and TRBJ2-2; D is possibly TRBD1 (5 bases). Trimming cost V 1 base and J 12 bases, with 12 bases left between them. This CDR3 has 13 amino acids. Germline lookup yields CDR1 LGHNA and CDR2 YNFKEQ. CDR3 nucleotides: TGTGCCAGCAGCCAAGTGGAGCAGGGCAAGCTGTTTTTT. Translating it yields CASSQVEQGKLFF.

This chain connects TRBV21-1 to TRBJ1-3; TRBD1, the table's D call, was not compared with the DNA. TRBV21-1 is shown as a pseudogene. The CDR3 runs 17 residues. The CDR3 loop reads CASSKEGDGSSGNTIYF. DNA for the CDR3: TGTGCCAGCAGCAAAGAGGGGGACGGTTCCTCTGGAAACACCATATATTTT.

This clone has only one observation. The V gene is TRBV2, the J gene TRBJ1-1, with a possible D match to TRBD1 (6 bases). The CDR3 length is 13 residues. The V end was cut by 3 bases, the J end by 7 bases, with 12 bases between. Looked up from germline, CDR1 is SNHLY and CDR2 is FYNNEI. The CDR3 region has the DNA TGTGCCAGCAGTGAGGACAGAACCTATGAAGCTTTCTTT. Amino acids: CASSEDRTYEAFF.

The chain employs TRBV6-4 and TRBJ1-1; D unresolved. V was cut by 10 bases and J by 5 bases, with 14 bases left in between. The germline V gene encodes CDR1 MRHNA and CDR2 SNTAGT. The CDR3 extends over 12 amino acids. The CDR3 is CATNQWWTEAFF. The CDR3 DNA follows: TGTGCCACCAACCAGTGGTGGACTGAAGCTTTCTTT.

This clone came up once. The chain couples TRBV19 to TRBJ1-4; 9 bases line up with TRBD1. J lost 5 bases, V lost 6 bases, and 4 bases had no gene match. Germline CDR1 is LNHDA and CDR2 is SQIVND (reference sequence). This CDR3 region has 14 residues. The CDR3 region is CASSLDRGNEKLFF. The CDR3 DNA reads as TGTGCCAGTAGCCTGGACAGGGGAAATGAAAAACTGTTTTTT.

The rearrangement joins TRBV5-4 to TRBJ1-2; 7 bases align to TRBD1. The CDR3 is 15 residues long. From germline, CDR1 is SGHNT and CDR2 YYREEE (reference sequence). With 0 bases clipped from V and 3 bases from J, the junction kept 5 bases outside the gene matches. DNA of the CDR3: TGTGCCAGCAGCTTGGGACAGGGAGGAGACTATGGCTACACCTTC. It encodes CASSLGQGGDYGYTF.

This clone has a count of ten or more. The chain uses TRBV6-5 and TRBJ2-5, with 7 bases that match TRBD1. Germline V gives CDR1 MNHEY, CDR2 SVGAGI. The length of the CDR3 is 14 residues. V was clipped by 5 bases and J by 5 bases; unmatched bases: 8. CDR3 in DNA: TGTGCCAGCAGTCCACAGGGGAACGGCGAGACCCAGTACTTC. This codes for CASSPQGNGETQYF.

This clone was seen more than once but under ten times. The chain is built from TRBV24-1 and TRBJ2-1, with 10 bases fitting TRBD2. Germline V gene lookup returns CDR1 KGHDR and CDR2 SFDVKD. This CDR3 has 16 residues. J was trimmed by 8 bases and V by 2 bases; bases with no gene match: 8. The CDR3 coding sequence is TGTGCCACCAGTGATTCTCTAGCGGGGGACCCCCATGAGCAGTTCTTC. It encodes CATSDSLAGDPHEQFF.